This T cell receptor beta chain appears in the sequencing data of a study of post-analysis software for immune sequencing data. Findings of the study overall: Controls showed significantly higher normalized Chao1 diversity than did multiple sclerosis patients. TRBV5-6, TRBV5-1 and TRBV20-1 belonged to a set of a handful of TRBV segments that were more frequent in patients than controls.

This clonotype was found a few times. What it recognizes is unknown. The ends lost 1 base at V and 1 base at J; junction bases unmatched: 1. This CDR3 region has 15 residues. Germline V CDR1 and CDR2: MGHRA, YSYEKL. TCR beta cDNA libraries had unique molecular identifiers. T cells numbering roughly 0.95 to 10 million gave rise to roughly 0.5 million cDNA molecules. One entry per CDR3 protein results from TCRdb running MiXCR on the PCR reads. Among 750,000 to 950,000 distinct CDR3 sequences, 46% were seen once, and the ten largest hold roughly 4.5%. J is TRBJ1-5 and V is TRBV4-1, with 7 positions matching TRBD1. Specimen: blood. This receptor was obtained from a girl aged 10-17 years with multiple sclerosis. The CDR3 here is CASSQGDRSNQPQHF. CDR3 nucleotides: TGCGCCAGCAGCCAAGGGGACAGAAGCAATCAGCCCCAGCATTTT.